These T cell receptor beta chains were read from a single sample in a study of T cells in Graves' hyperthyroidism and ophthalmopathy. TCRdb fed the multiplex PCR reads into MiXCR, producing one record per CDR3 protein. The sample includes tens of thousands of distinct CDR3 sequences, approximately 50% of them seen just once. Sequenced sample: blood. The receptors here all came from a woman aged 40 to 50 with Graves' ophthalmopathy. Both conserved end residues are part of each CDR3. The D gene is left open where the match is weak. The size entry is marked missing in some rows and otherwise reads once, few, many or a size class.

>TRBV6-5|many|-|TRBJ2-2
TGTGCCAGCAGTACCACGTCAACAACCGGGGAGCTGTTTTTT
CASSTTSTTGELFF
>TRBV2|-|-|TRBJ1-6
TGTGCCAGCAGTGTACGGGACAACCTTAATTCACCCCTCCACTTT
CASSVRDNLNSPLHF
>TRBV20-1|-|TRBD2|TRBJ2-1
TGCAGTGCCCCCGGGACTAGCGTTACTTGGGGGCAGTTCTTC
CSAPGTSVTWGQFF
>TRBV5-1|many|-|TRBJ1-4
TGCGCCAGCAGCCCGCAGGGGACAACTAATGAAAAACTGTTTTTT
CASSPQGTTNEKLFF
>TRBV7-2|-|-|TRBJ1-3
TGTGCCAGCAGCAGAACGGGACTAGATTTT
CASSRTGLDF
>TRBV20-1|many|-|TRBJ2-3
TGCAGCGGACTACTCTTTAGGGAGCAGTATTTT
CSGLLFREQYF
>TRBV6-1|-|TRBD1|TRBJ2-4
TGTGCCAGCACCGGACAGGGGCCAAACATTCAGTACTTC
CASTGQGPNIQYF
>TRBV4-1|many|TRBD1|TRBJ1-2
TGCGCCAGCAGCCAACAGGGGACAGGCGATAACTATGGCTACACCTTC
CASSQQGTGDNYGYTF
>TRBV25-1|-|TRBD1|TRBJ2-1
TGTGCCAGCCGGGACAGGGAAAATTTGCAGTTCTTC
CASRDRENLQFF
>TRBV29-1|-|TRBD1|TRBJ1-2
TGCAGCGTTAGTGGACAGGGATTTGGCTACACCTTC
CSVSGQGFGYTF
>TRBV20-1|many|-|TRBJ2-1
TGCAGTGCTAGAGAATCAGGGAGGCCTACCACAAGTGAGCAGTTCTTC
CSARESGRPTTSEQFF
>TRBV9|-|TRBD1|TRBJ1-2
TGTGCCAGCAGCGACGGGACAGGGGCCTATGGCTACACCTTC
CASSDGTGAYGYTF
>TRBV9|-|TRBD1|TRBJ1-1
TGTGCCAGCAGCGCGACTCAGGGGGGTGAAGCTTTCTTT
CASSATQGGEAFF
>TRBV13|many|-|TRBJ1-5
TGTGCCAGCAGCTTCGGTCTTGGCAATCAGCCCCAGCATTTT
CASSFGLGNQPQHF
>TRBV12-3/TRBV12-4|few|-|TRBJ2-6
TGTGCCAGCAGACCCGAGGAGGGCTCTGGGGCCAACGTCCTGACTTTC
CASRPEEGSGANVLTF
>TRBV28|few|-|TRBJ2-4
TGTGCCAGCAGGAGGGGGGCGCAAGCCAAAAACATTCAGTACTTC
CASRRGAQAKNIQYF
>TRBV29-1|-|TRBD1|TRBJ2-3
TGCAGCGTTGAGGCCCGGGACAGTGGATTGGCAGATACGCAGTATTTT
CSVEARDSGLADTQYF
>TRBV11-2|many|TRBD2|TRBJ2-1
TGTGCCAGCAGCTCCCGACTAGCGGGGGTTAGCAATGAGCAGTTCTTC
CASSSRLAGVSNEQFF
>TRBV3-1|few|-|TRBJ2-7
TGTGCCAGCAGCCAAGTCGCCTACGAGCAGTACTTC
CASSQVAYEQYF
>TRBV10-1|medium-sized|TRBD1|TRBJ2-7
TGCGCCAGCAGTCCGGGACAGGTGGGGGAGCAGTACTTC
CASSPGQVGEQYF
>TRBV4-3|many|-|TRBJ1-4
TGCGCCAGCAGCCAACCGGGACACCTTAATGAAAAACTGTTTTTT
CASSQPGHLNEKLFF
>TRBV7-3|-|TRBD2|TRBJ2-3
TGTGCCAGCAGCTTCGGGGGACTAGCGGGGGGAAGCACAGATACGCAGTATTTT
CASSFGGLAGGSTDTQYF
>TRBV5-1|-|-|TRBJ2-7
TGCGCCAGCGCCTTCAGGGAAGGGCCCTACGAGCAGTACTTC
CASAFREGPYEQYF
>TRBV25-1|medium-sized|-|TRBJ2-3
TGTGCCAGCAGTGAATGGGTGGGAGGACTCACAGATACGCAGTATTTT
CASSEWVGGLTDTQYF
>TRBV6-4|-|TRBD1|TRBJ2-5
TGTGCCAGCAGTGCCACAGGGGGAAGGGAGACCCAGTACTTC
CASSATGGRETQYF
>TRBV6-5|many|-|TRBJ2-5
TGTGCCAGCAGGACCGGGACGAGAGAGACCCAGTACTTC
CASRTGTRETQYF